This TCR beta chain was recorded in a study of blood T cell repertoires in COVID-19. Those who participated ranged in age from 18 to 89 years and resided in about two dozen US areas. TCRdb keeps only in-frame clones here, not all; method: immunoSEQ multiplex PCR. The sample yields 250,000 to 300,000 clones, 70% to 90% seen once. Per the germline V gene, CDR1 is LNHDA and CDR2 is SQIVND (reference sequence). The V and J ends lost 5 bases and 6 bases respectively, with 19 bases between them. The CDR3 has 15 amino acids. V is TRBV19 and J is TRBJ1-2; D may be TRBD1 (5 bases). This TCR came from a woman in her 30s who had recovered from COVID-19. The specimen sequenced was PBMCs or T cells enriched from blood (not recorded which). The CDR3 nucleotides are TGTGCCAGTAGTGGATTCGGGGACTGGGCGGATGGCTACACCTTC. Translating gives CASSGFGDWADGYTF.